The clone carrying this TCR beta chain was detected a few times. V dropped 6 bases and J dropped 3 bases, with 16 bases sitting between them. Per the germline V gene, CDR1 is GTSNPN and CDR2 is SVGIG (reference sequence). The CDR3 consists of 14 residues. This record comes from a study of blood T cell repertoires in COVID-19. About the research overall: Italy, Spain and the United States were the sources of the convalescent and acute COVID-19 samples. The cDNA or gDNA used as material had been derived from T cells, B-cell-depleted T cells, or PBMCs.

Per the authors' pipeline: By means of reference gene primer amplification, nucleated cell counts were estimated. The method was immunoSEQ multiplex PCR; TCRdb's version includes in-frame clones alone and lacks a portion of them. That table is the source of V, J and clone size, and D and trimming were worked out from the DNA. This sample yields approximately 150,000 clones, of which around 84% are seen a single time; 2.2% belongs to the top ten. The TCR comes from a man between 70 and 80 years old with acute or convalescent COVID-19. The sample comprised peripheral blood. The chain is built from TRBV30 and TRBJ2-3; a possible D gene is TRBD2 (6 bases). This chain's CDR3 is CACLAGGVTDTQYF. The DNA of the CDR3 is TGTGCCTGCCTGGCGGGCGGGGTAACAGATACGCAGTATTTT.